The 8 T cell receptor beta chains presented below share a single source sample, sequenced in a study of blood T cell repertoires in COVID-19 (dated by TCRdb to the early 2020s). The receptor library was made with the immunoSEQ multiplex PCR assay. The clones in this table, taken by TCRdb from immuneACCESS, are in-frame only. Not every clone is retained; where verified, under half of the shortfall comes from an unresolved V gene, and the cause of the rest is unknown. Present in this sample are over 250,000 clones, 75% to 90% of which were seen just once. The leading ten clones occupy 8% to 10% of the sample. The specimen was PBMCs or T cells enriched from blood (not recorded which). Receptors originate from a man aged 40-55 years who had recovered from COVID-19.

J is TRBJ2-7 and V is TRBV7-2; D possibly corresponds to TRBD1 (6 bases). V lost 3 bases to trimming and J lost 0 bases, with 15 bases between them. The germline gives CDR1 SGHTA, CDR2 FQGNSA. The CDR3 is 16 amino acids. The CDR3 DNA reads as TGTGCCAGCAGCTTGACGGGCACAGGGAGCTCCTACGAGCAGTACTTC. It is translated as CASSLTGTGSSYEQYF.

The CDR3 DNA sequence: TGTGCCATCAGTGAAGGGCAGGGTGGTTTTCTCCCCTATGGCTACACCTTC. Protein: CAISEGQGGFLPYGYTF. The chain links TRBV10-3 to TRBJ1-2; possibly TRBD1 for D (5 bases). The V and J ends lost 3 bases and 4 bases respectively, with 21 bases between them. CDR1 is ENHRY and CDR2 is SYGVKD in the germline V gene. The CDR3 totals 17 residues.

The V and J genes are TRBV5-1 and TRBJ2-2; 11 nucleotides agree with TRBD1. The CDR3 extends over 19 amino acids. Trimming took 3 bases from V and 4 from J; bases not matched to a gene: 14. Germline-derived CDR1 and CDR2 are SGHRS and YFSETQ. The CDR3 protein is CASSYLRDRGIFATGELFF. In nucleotides, the CDR3 is TGCGCCAGCAGCTACCTCCGGGACAGGGGGATATTTGCCACCGGGGAGCTGTTTTTT.

The CDR3: CASSFVGGGQPQHF. The CDR3 DNA is TGTGCCAGCAGTTTTGTAGGGGGCGGGCAGCCCCAGCATTTT. This sequence joins TRBV27 and TRBJ1-5; TRBD1 aligns across 7 bases. V shed 3 bases, J shed 7 bases, and the junction held 6 bases outside the gene matches. There are 14 residues in the CDR3. CDR1 is MNHEY, CDR2 SMNVEV, per germline (reference sequence).

V gene TRBV29-1 combines with J gene TRBJ1-2, with 9 bases lining up with TRBD1. The CDR3 has 12 amino acids. V lost 5 bases and J lost 8; bases outside the gene matches: 6. The germline CDR1 and CDR2 sequences are SQVTM and ANQGSEA. The chain's CDR3 is CSVSGQGKGYTF. DNA of the CDR3: TGCAGCGTTTCCGGACAGGGGAAGGGCTACACCTTC.

The genes are TRBV5-6 and TRBJ1-2, with D perhaps matching TRBD1 (6 bases). This CDR3 is built from 15 residues. V was cut by 4 bases and J by 1 base, with 14 bases left in between. CDR1 is SGHDT and CDR2 is YYEEEE in the germline V gene. In DNA form, the CDR3 reads TGTGCCAGCAGCCAACTCCCAGGGGATAACTATGGCTACACCTTC. Its translation: CASSQLPGDNYGYTF.

V is TRBV10-1 and J is TRBJ1-6; 10 bases are shared with TRBD1. Trimming at V came to 9 bases and at J to 7 bases, leaving 15 bases not matched to a gene. Germline V gene data show CDR1 as WNHNN and CDR2 as SYGVQD (reference sequence). The CDR3 length is 17 residues. The CDR3 loop is CARAGGEGTGDNSPLHF. CDR3 sequence (DNA): TGCGCCAGAGCAGGAGGTGAGGGGACAGGGGACAATTCACCCCTCCACTTT.

The chain employs TRBV5-1 and TRBJ1-1; 7 bases are shared with TRBD1. CDR3 length: 15 residues. V lost 4 bases to trimming and J lost 1 base; unmatched junction nucleotides: 7. Per the germline V gene, CDR1 is SGHRS and CDR2 is YFSETQ. CDR3 sequence: CASSVEGGWNTEAFF. Written as DNA, the CDR3 is TGCGCCAGCAGCGTGGAAGGGGGCTGGAACACTGAAGCTTTCTTT.